Presented here are 10 T cell receptor beta chains from one specimen sequenced in a study of Graves' ophthalmopathy and Graves' hyperthyroidism. Amplifying from RNA transcripts, the study obtained TCR beta CDR3 regions. Investigators did first-round RT-PCR with HTBI primers, then second-round multiplex PCR. From the multiplex PCR reads, TCRdb called clonotypes with MiXCR, one entry per CDR3 protein. Of hundreds of thousands of distinct CDR3 sequences listed, roughly 20% are singletons. Source material: peripheral blood. The receptor set was obtained from a woman between 18 and 29 years old with stable Graves' hyperthyroidism.

In the case of this clonotype: Being one base from a much bigger clone, this may be a read error. The chain links TRBV24-1 to TRBJ2-2; the D gene is possibly TRBD1 (6 bases). This CDR3 has 14 amino acids. CDR1 and CDR2 (germline): KGHDR, SFDVKD. CDR3 DNA: TGTGCCTCCAGTGACACAGGGAGTTATCGGGAGCTGTTTTTT. It is translated as CASSDTGSYRELFF.

This clonotype was counted at least ten times. CDR3 loop: CASKGRDRGYTF. In nucleotides, the CDR3 is TGTGCCAGCAAAGGTCGGGATCGCGGCTACACCTTC. This sequence joins TRBV6-1 and TRBJ1-2, with unresolved D. Per germline, CDR1 MNHNS and CDR2 SASEGT. The CDR3 consists of 12 residues. Trimming took 7 bases from V and 8 from J, leaving 14 bases between them.

This clonotype was seen many times. This chain links TRBV2 with TRBJ2-7, with TRBD1 identical over 10 bases. The CDR3 extends over 15 amino acids. Germline values: CDR1 SNHLY, CDR2 FYNNEI. V lost 6 bases, J lost 2 bases, and 7 bases stayed unmatched. CDR3 coding DNA: TGTGCCAGCAGGAGGGGACAGGGGCCTCCCTACGAGCAGTACTTC. This translates into CASRRGQGPPYEQYF.

This clonotype was detected ten times or more. V gene TRBV20-1 combines with J gene TRBJ2-7; 7 bases are a match to TRBD2. The CDR3 length is 16 residues. Trimming at V came to 0 bases and at J to 4 bases, leaving 12 bases not matched to a gene. CDR1 and CDR2 (germline): DFQATT, SNEGSKA (reference sequence). CDR3 sequence reads: CSAREVGGHLEYEQYF. CDR3 bases: TGCAGTGCTAGAGAGGTGGGAGGGCATCTGGAGTACGAGCAGTACTTC.

In this sample, this clonotype turned up many times. The chain combines TRBV7-2 with TRBJ2-5; TRBD1 is a possible D gene (6 bases). The germline V and J ends were trimmed by 3 bases and 2 bases, with 13 bases remaining between them. Germline V gene data show CDR1 as SGHTA and CDR2 as FQGNSA. CDR3 length: 15 amino acids. The CDR3 nucleotides read TGTGCCAGCAGCTTTGGGGGCAGCGTACAAGAGACCCAGTACTTC. Translation: CASSFGGSVQETQYF. Combining the CDR3 with reference TRBV7-2 and TRBJ2-5 gives the whole variable domain GAGVSQSPSNKVTEKGKDVELRCDPISGHTALYWYRQSLGQGLEFLIYFQGNSAPDKSGLPSDRFSAERTGGSVSTLTIQRTQQEDSAVYLCASSFGGSVQETQYFGPGTRLLVL.

This clonotype has at least ten counts. The chain employs TRBV6-5 and TRBJ1-2; D unresolved. Germline V gene lookup returns CDR1 MNHEY and CDR2 SVGAGI. V was shortened by 2 bases and J by 8 bases, with 12 bases between the two germline ends. There are 13 residues in the CDR3. The CDR3 DNA sequence: TGTGCCAGCAGTTACGACCCCTGGAAGGGCTACACCTTC. It codes for CASSYDPWKGYTF.

This clonotype has a count of ten or more. The V and J genes are TRBV12-3 or TRBV12-4 and TRBJ1-2; D unresolved. With 7 bases removed from V and 3 bases from J, the gap between germline ends came to 12 bases. The CDR3 spans 13 residues. Written as DNA, the CDR3 is TGTGCCAGCACTCTAAGCACAGACTATGGCTACACCTTC. Translating gives CASTLSTDYGYTF.

The chain joins TRBV7-2 to TRBJ1-2, with D hard to call. CDR3 size: 12 residues. The V end lost 5 bases, the J end lost 4 bases, and 8 bases lay between the germline ends. In germline, CDR1 is SGHTA, CDR2 FQGNSA. The CDR3 sequence is CASSAQSYGYTF. DNA of the CDR3: TGTGCCAGCAGCGCACAGAGCTATGGCTACACCTTC.

Only a few counts were recorded for this clonotype. The V call is TRBV10-3, the J call TRBJ2-2; 13 positions agree with TRBD2. Germline loops: CDR1 ENHRY, CDR2 SYGVKD. The junction had 10 bases not matched to a gene; V was cut back by 8 bases and J by 4 bases. The length of the CDR3 is 17 residues. CDR3 nucleotide sequence: TGTGCCATCGGATCGGCGGGACTAGCGGGAAGCACCGGGGAGCTGTTTTTT. It translates to CAIGSAGLAGSTGELFF.

This chain links TRBV12-3 or TRBV12-4 with TRBJ1-6, with TRBD1 matching over 7 bases. Trimming removed 6 bases from V and 10 bases from J; junction bases left unmatched: 3. The CDR3 is 12 residues long. In DNA form, the CDR3 reads TGTGCCAGCAGCTACAGGGGATCACCCCTCCACTTT. The encoded protein is CASSYRGSPLHF.